Below are 14 T cell receptor beta chains sequenced from a single sample in a study of T cells after yellow fever vaccination. MiXCR, run by TCRdb on the 5' RACE reads, gives a single entry per CDR3 protein. Of 100,000 to 150,000 distinct CDR3 sequences listed, about 7% are singletons. The sample was CD4+ T cells sorted from PBMCs, taken around 10 days after the first yellow fever vaccination. These receptors all come from a man younger than 30 who received the YFV17D yellow fever vaccine.

This clonotype was picked up many times. J is TRBJ1-2 and V is TRBV6-5; possibly TRBD1 for D (5 bases). Germline loops: CDR1 MNHEY, CDR2 SVGAGI. The CDR3 spans 15 residues. V was pared by 4 bases and J by 3 bases, with 15 bases between. CDR3 protein: CASSWRQGEYYGYTF. DNA for the CDR3: TGTGCCAGCAGTTGGCGGCAGGGAGAGTACTATGGCTACACCTTC.

This clonotype was recorded at least ten times. V and J are TRBV5-1 and TRBJ1-4, with D hard to call. CDR3 length equals 14 residues. Germline V lookup: CDR1 SGHRS, CDR2 YFSETQ. Deletions cut 0 bases from V and 7 bases from J, with 10 bases between. CDR3 DNA sequence: TGCGCCAGCAGCTTGGCCACCTGGGGTGAAAAACTGTTTTTT. It translates to CASSLATWGEKLFF.

This clonotype was recorded at least ten times. V usage is TRBV7-2 and J usage is TRBJ1-2, with D possibly TRBD1 on 6 matching bases. The CDR3 has 13 residues. The germline V and J ends were trimmed by 4 bases and 10 bases, with 16 bases remaining between them. CDR1 SGHTA and CDR2 FQGNSA come from the germline V gene. In DNA, the CDR3 is TGTGCCAGCAGCTCATTAGGACAGACTATCTACACCTTC. This encodes CASSSLGQTIYTF.

At least ten counts were recorded for this clonotype. The chain is built from TRBV6-4 and TRBJ1-1; TRBD1 matches 10 bases. Germline V gene lookup returns CDR1 MRHNA and CDR2 SNTAGT. This CDR3 has 19 residues. The V gene end was trimmed by 5 bases and the J gene end by 0 bases; junction bases not matched to a gene: 15. The CDR3 nucleotides read TGTGCCAGCAGTCGATCTGAGACAGGGGGCAGAGGCATGAACACTGAAGCTTTCTTT. Its translation is CASSRSETGGRGMNTEAFF.

This clonotype was detected ten times or more. V is TRBV12-3 or TRBV12-4 and J is TRBJ1-1, with a weak D call TRBD1 (6 bases). V was cut by 4 bases and J by 3 bases, with 9 bases left in between. The CDR3 contains 13 residues. CDR3 protein: CASSSDSYTEAFF. The CDR3, as DNA: TGTGCCAGCAGTTCGGACAGCTACACTGAAGCTTTCTTT.

There are many counts of this clonotype. The chain carries TRBV3-1 and TRBJ1-2, with a possible D match to TRBD1 (5 bases). From germline, CDR1 is LGHDT and CDR2 YNNKEL (reference sequence). Trimming took 1 base from V and 8 from J, leaving 8 bases between them. The CDR3 has 12 amino acids. This CDR3 is CASSQGGEGYTF. For the CDR3, the DNA is TGTGCCAGCAGCCAAGGAGGGGAAGGCTACACCTTC.

This clonotype appeared many times. As DNA, the CDR3 is TGTGCCAGCAGTGGACAGATAAATTCAGATACGCAGTATTTT. The encoded protein is CASSGQINSDTQYF. The chain combines TRBV6-4 with TRBJ2-3; D perhaps matches TRBD1 (5 bases). In germline, CDR1 is MRHNA, CDR2 SNTAGT. CDR3 size: 14 residues. The V and J ends lost 4 bases and 4 bases respectively, with 12 bases between them.

At least ten counts were recorded for this clonotype. The V gene is TRBV5-1, the J gene TRBJ2-7; TRBD1 matches 9 bases. The ends lost 2 bases at V and 5 bases at J; junction bases unmatched: 5. There are 14 residues in the CDR3. Germline CDR1 and CDR2: SGHRS and YFSETQ. This chain's CDR3 is CASSFTGGANEQYF. The CDR3 DNA is TGCGCCAGCAGCTTCACAGGGGGCGCGAACGAGCAGTACTTC.

The chain has TRBV7-2 and TRBJ1-5; no clear D. The CDR3 consists of 13 residues. Germline loops: CDR1 SGHTA, CDR2 FQGNSA. Between the trimmed V and J ends, which lost 4 bases and 2 bases, there was a span of 6 bases. The CDR3 region is CASSWYGNQPQHF. CDR3 coding DNA: TGTGCCAGCAGCTGGTACGGCAATCAGCCCCAGCATTTT.

This clonotype was counted many times. V and J are TRBV9 and TRBJ1-4; D uncertain. Trimming stripped 0 bases from V and 0 bases from J, with 9 bases between. This CDR3 comprises 16 residues. The germline gives CDR1 SGDLS, CDR2 YYNGEE. The CDR3 loop is CASSVGQVATNEKLFF. In DNA form, the CDR3 reads TGTGCCAGCAGCGTAGGGCAGGTTGCAACTAATGAAAAACTGTTTTTT.

The chain is built from TRBV11-2 and TRBJ2-5; possibly TRBD1 for D (5 bases). Trimming cost V 3 bases and J 5 bases, with 13 bases left between them. Germline CDR1 and CDR2: SGHAT and FQNNGV. This CDR3 is built from 14 residues. CDR3 nucleotide sequence: TGTGCCAGCAGCTTTGACCCATACAGGGAGACCCAGTACTTC. Translation: CASSFDPYRETQYF.

This clonotype appeared many times. The chain has TRBV18 and TRBJ2-5; TRBD2 is a possible D gene (5 bases). The CDR3 extends over 14 amino acids. Looked up from germline, CDR1 is KGHSH and CDR2 is LQKENI. V lost 2 bases and J lost 4, with 11 bases in between. This CDR3 reads CASSPKGGGETQYF. CDR3 nucleotide sequence: TGTGCCAGCTCACCAAAAGGAGGTGGAGAGACCCAGTACTTC.

About this clonotype itself: Given a much more abundant clone one base away, this may be a read error. The chain employs TRBV28 and TRBJ2-2, with 9 bases that match TRBD2. CDR1 and CDR2 from the germline V gene are MDHEN and SYDVKM. V trimming: 8 bases; J trimming: 4 bases; junction bases outside the gene matches: 2. The CDR3 runs 13 residues. CDR3 bases: TGTGCCAGCGGCGGGGGGGCCACCGGGGAGCTGTTTTTT. Amino acid sequence: CASGGGATGELFF.

This clonotype was seen just once. This may be a read error, as it is one base from a much larger clone. The V and J genes are TRBV7-2 and TRBJ2-3; 9 bases align to TRBD2. J lost 4 bases, V lost 2 bases, and 10 bases had no gene match. The germline V gene encodes CDR1 SGHTA and CDR2 FQGNSA. The CDR3 spans 17 residues. This CDR3 is CASSLWGSGGYSDTQYF. CDR3 DNA sequence: TGTGCCAGCAGCTTATGGGGTAGCGGGGGCTACTCAGATACGCAGTATTTT.